This T cell receptor beta chain was captured by sequencing in a study of blood T cell repertoires in COVID-19. On the study more broadly: Samples taken during acute and convalescent COVID-19 were collected in the United States, Italy and Spain. Sources were T cells, B-cell-depleted T cells, or PBMCs; the material itself was cDNA or gDNA.

Authors' methods: Amplification from reference gene primers served as the basis for estimated nucleated cell counts. The table came from immunoSEQ multiplex PCR; TCRdb's copy has only in-frame clones and leaves some out. The DNA was the basis for D and trimming; V, J and clone size are from that table. The table includes more than 120,000 clones, approximately 87% detected once. Specimen: peripheral blood. The TCR originated in a man aged 50 to 60 who had recovered from COVID-19.

The CDR3 here is CASSSWGVSYEQYF. The CDR3 bases are TGTGCCAGCAGCTCCTGGGGAGTATCCTACGAGCAGTACTTC. V and J are TRBV11-2 and TRBJ2-7, with D perhaps TRBD2 (5 bases). Trimming removed 4 bases at V and 1 base at J, with 11 bases between. The CDR3 length is 14 residues. CDR1 and CDR2 (germline): SGHAT, FQNNGV.